The source of this TCR beta chain is a study of cytomegalovirus exposure and HLA in healthy donors (TCRdb year 2017). In the study overall: An earlier analysis of roughly 630 of the donors reported roughly 300 Gb of sequence data and around 110 million unique TCR beta sequences from around 200 million T cells. Roughly 300 gigabases of sequencing data and around 87 million unique TCR sequences were included in an early release covering 500 to 750 HLA-typed donors. Among the roughly 430 genotyped donors, 81% belonged to the genetic ancestry cluster associated with self-reported Caucasian donors. The aim of the study was to test whether cataloging public T cell receptors could identify signatures of past pathogen exposure. The T cell repertoires of 700 or so subjects were profiled by immunosequencing and related to cytomegalovirus serostatus. In addition to the first cohort of 666 subjects, a separate validation cohort of 120 different subjects was used. High-throughput TCR immunosequencing, statistical association of individual TCRs with disease status, and machine learning were combined to predict cytomegalovirus infection status. To study patterns of TCR occurrence, a later analysis re-analyzed previously published TCR beta repertoires from around 660 donors and added high-resolution HLA genotyping. In the later analysis, no new phenotypic data were used to find candidate immune exposures; instead, reliance was placed on TCR beta sequences and their occurrence across donors. An earlier analysis of 587 of the donors used high-throughput TCR beta sequencing to judge whether each TCR beta V gene segment behaved as functional or pseudogenic. Donor age, sex, ethnicity and CMV serostatus were compiled together with the repertoire data. A later genetic analysis took genome-wide SNP genotypes for about three fifths of the roughly 670 donors and used that subset as a discovery cohort. All discovery cohort repertoires had been generated using a single sequencing platform. Both class I and class II loci were covered by HLA typing, at four-digit resolution. The number of typed donors differed by locus: about 629-630 for A, B, C, DRB1 and DQB1; approximately 520 for DQA1; roughly 600 for DPA1; and some 450 for DPB1. Several DR-DQ haplotypes were treated as single units for association and clustering because of strong linkage in the cohort. Among about 370 genotyped donors of the cohort, an average of around 220,000 unique TCR beta nucleotide sequences was sequenced per donor, of which about 19% were non-productive.

About this clone: What antigen it recognizes has not been identified. Base quality data are lacking; no much larger clone is found one base away.

V loses 5 bases at its end and J loses 8 bases; junction bases beyond the gene matches: 5. CDR1 SNHLY and CDR2 FYNNEI were looked up in the germline V gene. The cysteine opens and the phenylalanine closes a CDR3 of 14 amino acids. Solely the CDR3 DNA is kept, with 42 bases framed from the first base. Overall study results and their limits: According to the authors, the approach could potentially be generalized to other disease states and immunological phenotypes. CMV serostatus was the only immune exposure information available for the cohort. Assigning TCR associations to individual alleles was difficult when HLA alleles, especially DR and DQ, strongly co-occurred. Compared with equally common non-associated chains, HLA-associated TCR beta chains in a later analysis were more clonally expanded and had lower generation probabilities. An earlier analysis of approximately 540 of the donors showed that most TCR beta V segments appeared in productive rearrangements either about 90% or about 30% of the time, which broadly matched IMGT annotations. Three of the identified cytomegalovirus-associated TCR beta chains were confirmed in vitro to be specific for cytomegalovirus antigens. In a later analysis, several top co-occurrence clusters were reported to appear linked to parvovirus B19, influenza, CMV and Epstein-Barr virus. A further reported finding was that TCR beta sequences accurately predicted the HLA-A and HLA-B alleles for most subjects in the first cohort. The study listed approximately 150 TCR beta chains as associated with cytomegalovirus. In this cohort, only TCR beta chains were sequenced, and detectable features were limited by the absence of alpha or paired-chain data. The 87-base-pair reads could not distinguish some IMGT-functional V segments, including TRBV6-2 and TRBV6-3, so those segments were excluded. At a false discovery rate of 0.05, a later analysis linked 15,000 to 20,000 TCR beta sequences to specific HLA alleles. Compared with the 666-donor mean, donors in an Asian-associated ancestry cluster had fewer N-insertions in productive TCRs, according to a later genetic analysis. Most TCR sequences were observed very rarely across donors, whereas some public TCRs were present in many individuals. Correlated functional status among segregating V segments might reflect linkage disequilibrium, but an unknown experimental factor could not be ruled out. Because HLA typing was missing for some donors at each locus, association tests included only the typed subset. In both the original and validation cohorts, the classifier was reported to diagnose cytomegalovirus status with high specificity and sensitivity. Presence/absence analyses assumed roughly uniform sequencing depth across donors, an assumption that may not hold. Most CMV-associated TCR beta chains appeared to be HLA-restricted in a later analysis, and the HLA associations seemed to be driven largely by CMV exposure. An association between a missense DCLRE1C variant and V-gene and J-gene trimming of TCR beta chains was found in a later genetic analysis and replicated in an independent cohort. A cluster of highly shared sequence variants was judged likely to be a technical artifact of the sequencing pipeline. Because counts were too low, under 20 rarely observed V segments, including chromosome 9 orphons, were left out of the earlier analysis of approximately 500 of the donors. A later analysis found that TCR association rates varied across HLA loci, with DRB1 alleles showing the most associated TCRs and HLA-C alleles the fewest.

The library came from the immunoSEQ multiplex PCR assay. For the multiplex PCR, a mixture combining 60 forward primers for TCR Vbeta segments and 13 reverse primers for TCR Jbeta segments was used. The CDR3 region of rearranged TCR beta genes was amplified from genomic DNA by a multiplex PCR assay. The Illumina HiSeq System was used to sequence the amplified TCR beta libraries as 87-base-pair reads. The authors processed their data as follows. Across the roughly 600 repertoires, a later analysis counted about 81 million unique TCR beta chains, roughly 11 million of which were shared by at least two donors. Raw reads were error-corrected and collapsed into unique sequences with a nearest-neighbor algorithm that merged closely related sequences to remove PCR and sequencing errors. To assign V, D and J gene segments, CDR3 sequences were aligned to IMGT reference sequences. For a sequence to be retained, a match of at least six nucleotides was required to both a V gene segment and a J gene segment. A rearrangement was called productive if the CDR3 had no stop codons and remained in frame with V and J, and every other rearrangement was called non-productive. CDR3 was defined according to IMGT convention as the region running from the second conserved V-encoded cysteine to the conserved J-encoded phenylalanine. The earlier analysis of about 530 of the donors excluded any sequence lacking an unambiguous match to a single V gene segment. An earlier analysis of around 600 of the donors classified V segments as functional when productive rearrangements were above 56.7% and as segregating when the standard deviation between donors was above 5%. A statistical classification framework was developed to diagnose cytomegalovirus status using the catalog of TCR beta chain sequences. V and J gene assignment, in a later analysis, came from comparing TCR nucleotide sequences with IMGT/GENE-DB human TR gene sequences. The TCRdist pipeline was used in a later analysis to assign CDR3 sequences and most-parsimonious VDJ recombination scenarios. In a later analysis, every TCR beta chain was defined by the combination of its CDR3 amino acid sequence and its V-gene family, and reads without a unique V-gene family were dropped. A later analysis removed several hundred highly shared, low-generation-probability nucleotide sequences to deal with suspected cross-contamination and a sequencing artifact. For each public chain, a later analysis derived a clonal expansion index from normalized ranks of inferred template counts within each repertoire. In a later analysis, generation probabilities were computed with a VDJ recombination model fitted to out-of-frame rearrangements, and the resulting probabilities were checked against IGoR. Hypergeometric tests were used in a later analysis to score TCR-TCR, TCR-HLA and TCR-CMV co-occurrence, with a repertoire-size bias correction applied to the TCR pairs. A later analysis estimated false discovery rates by permuting HLA or CMV assignments 20 times. In a later analysis, co-occurring TCRs were grouped using DBSCAN, with TCRdist sequence similarity added in when clustering inside HLA-allele-positive subsets. Co-occurrence clustering excluded repertoires with fewer than 30,000 or more than 120,000 public chains, plus five with anomalous nucleotide sharing. Not all clones reach the TCRdb copy of this immuneACCESS table, which keeps in-frame sequences only. Checked studies attribute under half of the gap to unresolved V genes and leave the rest unexplained. The V and J calls and clone size were taken over from that table, and D and trimming were inferred from the DNA. The table for this sample lists approximately 90,000 clones; approximately 76% of them were counted only once. The ten biggest clones cover around 1.4% of the sample.

In total, about 650 healthy bone marrow donors made up the cohort. All cohort members were sampled while nominally healthy, although unrecorded immune exposures were likely present. The donor was CMV seronegative and belonged to the group of 350 to 400 seronegative cohort members. A peripheral blood sample was collected from each donor, and TCR beta sequencing was performed on peripheral blood mononuclear cells. Genomic DNA extraction from the blood cell samples was performed with the Qiagen DNeasy Blood Extraction Kit. Specimen: PBMCs. The origin of this receptor is a male donor in good health and CMV-seronegative. The receptor chain draws on TRBV2 and TRBJ1-4; 10 of the junction bases match TRBD1. The DNA sequence is given as TGTGCCAGCAGTCTACGGGACAGGGGAGAAAAACTGTTTTTT. Translated, it reads CASSLRDRGEKLFF.